Listed below are T cell receptor beta chains from one sample, sequenced in a study of T cells after yellow fever vaccination. In TCRdb, the 5' RACE reads were re-called with MiXCR into one record per CDR3 protein. The table lists around 360,000 distinct CDR3 sequences, under 14% of them singletons. The sample in question was PBMCs, obtained on the day of the first yellow fever vaccination. All receptors derive from a man younger than 35 who received the YFV17D yellow fever vaccine. CDR3s include the opening cysteine and the closing phenylalanine or tryptophan. The D gene is left open where the match is weak. Not all rows give a size; the values are once, few, many and, for expanded clones, a class.

>few|TRBD2|TRBJ2-5|TRBV5-4
TGTGCCAGCAGCACAGGGACTAGCGGGGGGGGAGAGACCCAGTACTTC
CASSTGTSGGGETQYF
>few|NA|TRBJ2-2|TRBV29-1
TGCAGCGTTTACTACAGCACCGGGGAGCTGTTTTTT
CSVYYSTGELFF
>NA|NA|TRBJ2-3|TRBV6-1
TGTGCCAGCCATCAGGGGATTGCACAGATACGCATGGATTTT
CASHQGIAQIRMDF
>NA|NA|TRBJ2-3|TRBV5-1
TGCGCCAGCAGCCCCGGGCGGGTCACGGGAGACACAGATACGCAGTATTTT
CASSPGRVTGDTDTQYF
>NA|NA|TRBJ1-2|TRBV20-1
TGCAGTGCCGTTTGGACCCACTATGGCTACACCTTC
CSAVWTHYGYTF
>NA|NA|TRBJ1-5|TRBV7-9
TGTGCCAGGAGCATAGGACAGAACAATCAGCCCCAGCATTTT
CARSIGQNNQPQHF
>many|TRBD1|TRBJ2-3|TRBV7-9
TGTGCCAGCAGCCTGGACAGGGTACCAGATACGCAGTATTTT
CASSLDRVPDTQYF
>many|NA|TRBJ2-3|TRBV12-3/TRBV12-4
TGTGCCAGCAGTTTAGGTGTCGTCGCGCAGTATTTT
CASSLGVVAQYF
>NA|NA|TRBJ2-5|TRBV18
TGTGCCAGCTCACCCACTCGAGGGTATGAGACCCAGTACTTC
CASSPTRGYETQYF
>NA|NA|TRBJ1-4|TRBV19
TGTGCCAGTAGTTTAGGGCACGAAAAACTGTTTTTT
CASSLGHEKLFF
>NA|TRBD2|TRBJ2-1|TRBV4-1
TGCGCCAGCAGCCAAGGGACTAGCGCCCTATACAATGAGCAGTTCTTC
CASSQGTSALYNEQFF
>few|NA|TRBJ2-3|TRBV5-1
TGCGCCAGCAGTGTTAGCCCAGATACGCAGTATTTT
CASSVSPDTQYF
>few|NA|TRBJ1-2|TRBV29-1
TGCAGCGTTGTTCTGATCCTAGGTGACTATGGCTACACCTTC
CSVVLILGDYGYTF